Sequencing of this T cell receptor (beta chain) was carried out in a study of cytomegalovirus exposure and HLA in healthy donors. V was pared by 5 bases and J by 4 bases, with 4 bases of the junction left unmatched. The CDR3 covers 14 residues. CDR1 SGHRS and CDR2 YFSETQ come from the germline V gene. The table lists this clone with a count of one. PCR primers comprised 60 Vbeta and 13 Jbeta primers. Libraries were prepared by immunoSEQ multiplex PCR; TCRdb keeps only in-frame clonotypes and omits some of them. Of over 150,000 clones in the sample, 82% were seen once. Sequencing input: PBMCs. The source of this sequence is a girl aged 2 to 9 in good health and CMV-seropositive. This rearrangement joins TRBV5-1 to TRBJ2-1; TRBD2 agrees at 9 bases. The CDR3: CASSASGRYNEQFF. The CDR3 nucleotides read TGCGCCAGCAGTGCAAGCGGGAGGTACAATGAGCAGTTCTTC. Drawing the rest from reference TRBV5-1 and TRBJ2-1, the complete variable domain is KAGVTQTPRYLIKTRGQQVTLSCSPISGHRSVSWYQQTPGQGLQFLFEYFSETQRNKGNFPGRFSGRQFSNSRSEMNVSTLELGDSALYLCASSASGRYNEQFFGPGTRLTVL.